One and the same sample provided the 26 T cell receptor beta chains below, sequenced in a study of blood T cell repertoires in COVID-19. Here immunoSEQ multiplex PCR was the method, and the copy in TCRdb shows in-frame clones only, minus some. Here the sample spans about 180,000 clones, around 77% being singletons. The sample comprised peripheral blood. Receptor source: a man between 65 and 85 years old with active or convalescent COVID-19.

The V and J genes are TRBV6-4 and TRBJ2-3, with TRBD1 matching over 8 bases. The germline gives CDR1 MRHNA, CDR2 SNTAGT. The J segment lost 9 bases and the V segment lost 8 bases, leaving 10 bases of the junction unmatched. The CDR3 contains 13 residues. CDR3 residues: CASRSPGTGTQYF. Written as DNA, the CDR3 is TGTGCCAGCCGTTCGCCGGGGACAGGCACGCAGTATTTT.

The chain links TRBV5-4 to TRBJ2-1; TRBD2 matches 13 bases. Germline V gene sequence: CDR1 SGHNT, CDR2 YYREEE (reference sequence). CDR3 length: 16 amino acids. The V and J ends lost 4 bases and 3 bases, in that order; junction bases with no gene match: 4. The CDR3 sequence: CASSPGLAGVYNEQFF. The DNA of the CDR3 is TGTGCCAGCAGCCCCGGACTAGCGGGAGTCTACAATGAGCAGTTCTTC.

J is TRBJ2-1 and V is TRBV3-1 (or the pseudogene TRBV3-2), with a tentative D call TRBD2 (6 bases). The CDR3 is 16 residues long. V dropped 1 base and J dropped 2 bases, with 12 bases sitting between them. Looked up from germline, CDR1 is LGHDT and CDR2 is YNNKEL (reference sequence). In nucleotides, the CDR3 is TGTGCCAGCAGCCAAGTGCGGGGATTCACCTACAATGAGCAGTTCTTC. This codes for CASSQVRGFTYNEQFF.

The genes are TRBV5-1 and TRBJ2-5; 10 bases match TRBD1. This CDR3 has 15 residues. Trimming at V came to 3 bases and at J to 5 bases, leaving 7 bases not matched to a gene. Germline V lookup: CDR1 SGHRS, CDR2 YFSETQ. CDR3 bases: TGCGCCAGCAGCTACGCCGGGACAGGGGAGGAGACCCAGTACTTC. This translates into CASSYAGTGEETQYF.

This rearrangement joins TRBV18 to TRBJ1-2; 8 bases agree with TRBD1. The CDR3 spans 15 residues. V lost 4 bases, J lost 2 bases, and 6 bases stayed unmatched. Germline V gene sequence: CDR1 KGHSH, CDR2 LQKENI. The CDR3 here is CASSLGQGGNYGYTF. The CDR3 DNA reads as TGTGCCAGCTCACTCGGACAGGGAGGAAACTATGGCTACACCTTC.

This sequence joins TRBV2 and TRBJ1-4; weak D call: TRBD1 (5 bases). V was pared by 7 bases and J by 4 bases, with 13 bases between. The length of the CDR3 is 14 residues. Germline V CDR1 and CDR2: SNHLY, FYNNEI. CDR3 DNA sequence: TGTGCCAGCACCCGAGACAGTATTAATGAAAAACTGTTTTTT. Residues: CASTRDSINEKLFF. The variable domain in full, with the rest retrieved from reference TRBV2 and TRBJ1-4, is EPEVTQTPSHQVTQMGQEVILRCVPISNHLYFYWYRQILGQKVEFLVSFYNNEISEKSEIFDDQFSVERPDGSNFTLKIRSTKLEDSAMYFCASTRDSINEKLFFGSGTQLSVL.

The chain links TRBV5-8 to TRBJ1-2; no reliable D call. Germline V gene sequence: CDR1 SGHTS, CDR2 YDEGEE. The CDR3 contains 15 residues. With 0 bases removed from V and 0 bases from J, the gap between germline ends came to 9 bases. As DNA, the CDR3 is TGTGCCAGCAGCTTGGTCCCGAGGTCTAACTATGGCTACACCTTC. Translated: CASSLVPRSNYGYTF.

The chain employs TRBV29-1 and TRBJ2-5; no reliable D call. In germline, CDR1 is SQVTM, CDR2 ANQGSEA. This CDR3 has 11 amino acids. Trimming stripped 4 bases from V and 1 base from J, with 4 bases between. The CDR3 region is CSVALQETQYF. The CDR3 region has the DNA TGCAGCGTTGCCCTCCAAGAGACCCAGTACTTC. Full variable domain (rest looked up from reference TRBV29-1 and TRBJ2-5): SAVISQKPSRDICQRGTSLTIQCQVDSQVTMMFWYRQQPGQSLTLIATANQGSEATYESGFVIDKFPISRPNLTFSTLTVSNMSPEDSSIYLCSVALQETQYFGPGTRLLVL.

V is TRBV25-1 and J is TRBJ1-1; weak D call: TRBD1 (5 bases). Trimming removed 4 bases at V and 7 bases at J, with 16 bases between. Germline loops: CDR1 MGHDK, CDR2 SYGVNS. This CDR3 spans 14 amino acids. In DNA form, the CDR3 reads TGTGCCAGCAGTGCCAGGGTTGCAGGTCTTGAAGCTTTCTTT. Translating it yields CASSARVAGLEAFF.

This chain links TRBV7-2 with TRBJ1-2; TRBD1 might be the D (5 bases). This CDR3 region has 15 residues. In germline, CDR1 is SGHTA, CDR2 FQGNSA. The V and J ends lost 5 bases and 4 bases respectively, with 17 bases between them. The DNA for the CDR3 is TGTGCCAGCAGCCAAACCACAGGTTACGGCTATGGCTACACCTTC. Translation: CASSQTTGYGYGYTF.

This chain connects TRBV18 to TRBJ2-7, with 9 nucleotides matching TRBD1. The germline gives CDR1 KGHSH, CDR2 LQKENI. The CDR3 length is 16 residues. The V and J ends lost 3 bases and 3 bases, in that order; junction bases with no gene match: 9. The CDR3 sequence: CASSPYPGTGHYEQYF. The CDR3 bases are TGTGCCAGCTCACCGTACCCCGGGACAGGGCACTACGAGCAGTACTTC.

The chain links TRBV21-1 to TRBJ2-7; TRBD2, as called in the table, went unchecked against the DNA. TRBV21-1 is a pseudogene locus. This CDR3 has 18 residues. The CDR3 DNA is TGTGCCAGCAGCAAATGGACTAGCGGGGGGCAAGCGAGGTACGAGCAGTACTTC. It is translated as CASSKWTSGGQARYEQYF.

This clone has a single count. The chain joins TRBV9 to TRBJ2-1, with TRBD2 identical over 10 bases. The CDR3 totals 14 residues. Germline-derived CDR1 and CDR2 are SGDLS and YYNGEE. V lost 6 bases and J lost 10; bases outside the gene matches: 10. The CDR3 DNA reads TGTGCCAGCACCGGGACTAGCGTTTCCCACGAGCAGTTCTTC. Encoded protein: CASTGTSVSHEQFF. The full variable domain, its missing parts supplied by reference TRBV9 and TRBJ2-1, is DSGVTQTPKHLITATGQRVTLRCSPRSGDLSVYWYQQSLDQGLQFLIQYYNGEERAKGNILERFSAQQFPDLHSELNLSSLELGDSALYFCASTGTSVSHEQFFGPGTRLTVL.

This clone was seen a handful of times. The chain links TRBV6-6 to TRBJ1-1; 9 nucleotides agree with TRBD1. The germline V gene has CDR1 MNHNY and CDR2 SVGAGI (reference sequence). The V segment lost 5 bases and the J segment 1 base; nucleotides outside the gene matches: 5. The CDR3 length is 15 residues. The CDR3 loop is CASSVRDRANTEAFF. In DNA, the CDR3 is TGTGCCAGCAGTGTCCGGGACAGGGCGAACACTGAAGCTTTCTTT.

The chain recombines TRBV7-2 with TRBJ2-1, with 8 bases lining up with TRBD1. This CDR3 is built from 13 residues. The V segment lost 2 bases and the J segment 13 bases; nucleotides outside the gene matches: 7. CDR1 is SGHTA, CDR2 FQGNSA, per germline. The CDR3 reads CASSLTRDRGQFF. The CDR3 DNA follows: TGTGCCAGCAGCTTAACTCGAGACAGGGGACAGTTCTTC.

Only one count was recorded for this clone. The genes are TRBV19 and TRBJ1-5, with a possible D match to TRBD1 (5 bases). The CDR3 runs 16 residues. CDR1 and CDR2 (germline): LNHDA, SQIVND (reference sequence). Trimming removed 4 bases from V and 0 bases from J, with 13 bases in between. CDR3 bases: TGTGCCAGTAGTACACCCGGGGGGGGTAGCAATCAGCCCCAGCATTTT. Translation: CASSTPGGGSNQPQHF.

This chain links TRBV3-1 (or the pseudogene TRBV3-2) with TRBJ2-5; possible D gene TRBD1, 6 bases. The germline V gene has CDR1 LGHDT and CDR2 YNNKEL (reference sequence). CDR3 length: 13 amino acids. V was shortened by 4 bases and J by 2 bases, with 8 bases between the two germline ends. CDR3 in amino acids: CASSRGQQETQYF. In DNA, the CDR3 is TGTGCCAGCAGCCGAGGACAGCAAGAGACCCAGTACTTC.

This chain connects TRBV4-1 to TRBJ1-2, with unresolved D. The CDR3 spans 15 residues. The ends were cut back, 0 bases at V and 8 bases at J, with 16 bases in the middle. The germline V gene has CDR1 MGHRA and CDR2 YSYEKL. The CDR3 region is CASSQDTMWVWGYTF. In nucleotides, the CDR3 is TGCGCCAGCAGCCAAGATACTATGTGGGTTTGGGGCTACACCTTC.

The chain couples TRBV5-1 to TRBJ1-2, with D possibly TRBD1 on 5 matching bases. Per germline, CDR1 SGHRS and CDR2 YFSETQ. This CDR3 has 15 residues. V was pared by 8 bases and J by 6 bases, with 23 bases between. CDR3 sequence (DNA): TGCGCCAGTTTTAAAAGGGGCCCCGGAGTTCATGGCTACACCTTC. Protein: CASFKRGPGVHGYTF.

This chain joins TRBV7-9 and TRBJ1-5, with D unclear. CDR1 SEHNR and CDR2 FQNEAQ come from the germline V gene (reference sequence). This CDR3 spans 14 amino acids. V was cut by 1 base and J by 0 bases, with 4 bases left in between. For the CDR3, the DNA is TGTGCCAGCAGCTTAGGCTATAGCAATCAGCCCCAGCATTTT. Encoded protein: CASSLGYSNQPQHF. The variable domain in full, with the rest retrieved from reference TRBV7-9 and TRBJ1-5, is DTGVSQNPRHKITKRGQNVTFRCDPISEHNRLYWYRQTLGQGPEFLTYFQNEAQLEKSRLLSDRFSAERPKGSFSTLEIQRTEQGDSAMYLCASSLGYSNQPQHFGDGTRLSIL.

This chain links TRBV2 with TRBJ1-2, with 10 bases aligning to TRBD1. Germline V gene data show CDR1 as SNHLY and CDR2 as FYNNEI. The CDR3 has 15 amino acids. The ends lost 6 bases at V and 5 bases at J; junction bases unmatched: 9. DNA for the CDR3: TGTGCCAGCAGCAGCTATGGACAGGGGGAATATGGCTACACCTTC. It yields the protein CASSSYGQGEYGYTF.

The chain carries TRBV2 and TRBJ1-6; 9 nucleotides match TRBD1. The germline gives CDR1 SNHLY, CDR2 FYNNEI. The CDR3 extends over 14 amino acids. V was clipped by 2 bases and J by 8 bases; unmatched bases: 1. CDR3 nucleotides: TGTGCCAGCAGTGAATGGGACAGGGATTCACCCCTCCACTTT. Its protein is CASSEWDRDSPLHF. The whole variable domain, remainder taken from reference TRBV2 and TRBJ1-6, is EPEVTQTPSHQVTQMGQEVILRCVPISNHLYFYWYRQILGQKVEFLVSFYNNEISEKSEIFDDQFSVERPDGSNFTLKIRSTKLEDSAMYFCASSEWDRDSPLHFGNGTRLTVT.

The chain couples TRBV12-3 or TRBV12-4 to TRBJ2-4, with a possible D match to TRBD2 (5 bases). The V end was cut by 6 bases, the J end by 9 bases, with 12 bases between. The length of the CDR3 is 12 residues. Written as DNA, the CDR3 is TGTGCCAGCAGCCTACTAGAGGGCATTCAGTACTTC. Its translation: CASSLLEGIQYF.

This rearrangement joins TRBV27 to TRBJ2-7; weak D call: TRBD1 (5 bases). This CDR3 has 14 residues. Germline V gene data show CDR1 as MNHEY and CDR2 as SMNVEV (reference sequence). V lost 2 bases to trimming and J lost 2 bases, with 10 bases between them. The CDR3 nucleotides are TGTGCCAGCAGTTTACAGGGCCCCCCCTACGAGCAGTACTTC. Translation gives CASSLQGPPYEQYF.

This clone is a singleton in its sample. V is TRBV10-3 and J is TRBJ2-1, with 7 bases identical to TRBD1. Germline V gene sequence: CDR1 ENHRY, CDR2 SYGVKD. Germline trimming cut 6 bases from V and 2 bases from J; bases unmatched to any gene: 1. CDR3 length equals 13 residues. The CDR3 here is CAIRGTAYNEQFF. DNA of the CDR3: TGTGCCATCAGGGGGACAGCCTACAATGAGCAGTTCTTC.

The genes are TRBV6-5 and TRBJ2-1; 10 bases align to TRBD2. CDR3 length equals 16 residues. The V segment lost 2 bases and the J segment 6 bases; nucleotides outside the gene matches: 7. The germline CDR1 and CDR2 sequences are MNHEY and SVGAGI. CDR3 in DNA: TGTGCCAGCAGTTACGCCAGCGGGAGGGGGGGCAATGAGCAGTTCTTC. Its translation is CASSYASGRGGNEQFF.